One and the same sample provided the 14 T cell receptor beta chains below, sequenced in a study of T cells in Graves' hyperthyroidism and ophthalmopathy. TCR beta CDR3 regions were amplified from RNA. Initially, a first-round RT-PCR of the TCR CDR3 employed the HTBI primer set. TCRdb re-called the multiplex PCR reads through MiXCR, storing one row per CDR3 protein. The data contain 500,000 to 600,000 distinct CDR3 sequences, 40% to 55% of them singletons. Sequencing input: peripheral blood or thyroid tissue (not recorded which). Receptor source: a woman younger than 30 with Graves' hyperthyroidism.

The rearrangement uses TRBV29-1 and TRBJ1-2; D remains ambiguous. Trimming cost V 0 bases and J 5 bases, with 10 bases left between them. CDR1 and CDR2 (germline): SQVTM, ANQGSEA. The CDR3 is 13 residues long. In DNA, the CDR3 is TGCAGCGTTGAAGATTGGCAGGATTATGGCTACACCTTC. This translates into CSVEDWQDYGYTF.

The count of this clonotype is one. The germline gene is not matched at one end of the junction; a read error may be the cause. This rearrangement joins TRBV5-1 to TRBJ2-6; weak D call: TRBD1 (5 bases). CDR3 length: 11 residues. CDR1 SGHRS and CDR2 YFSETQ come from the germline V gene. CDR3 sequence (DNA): TGCGCCAGCAGCGGGGCCAACGCCCTGACTTTC. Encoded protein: CASSGANALTF.

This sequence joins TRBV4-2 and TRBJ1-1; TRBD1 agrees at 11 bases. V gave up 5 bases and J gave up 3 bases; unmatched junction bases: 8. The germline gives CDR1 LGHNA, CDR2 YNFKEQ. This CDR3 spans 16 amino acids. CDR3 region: CASSLTGQGGYTEAFF. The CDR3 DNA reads TGTGCCAGCAGCTTAACGGGACAGGGGGGTTACACTGAAGCTTTCTTT.

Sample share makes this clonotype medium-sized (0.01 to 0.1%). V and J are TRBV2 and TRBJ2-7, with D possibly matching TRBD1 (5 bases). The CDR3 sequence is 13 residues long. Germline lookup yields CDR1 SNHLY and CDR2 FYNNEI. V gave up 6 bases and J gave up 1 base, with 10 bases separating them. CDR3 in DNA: TGTGCCAGCAGGAACCAGGGATCCTACGAGCAGTACTTC. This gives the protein CASRNQGSYEQYF.

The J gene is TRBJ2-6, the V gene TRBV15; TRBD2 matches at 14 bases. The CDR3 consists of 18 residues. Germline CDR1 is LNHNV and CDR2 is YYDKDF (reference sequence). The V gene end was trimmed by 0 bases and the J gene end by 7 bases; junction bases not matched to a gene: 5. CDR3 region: CATSRDETSGRDANVLTF. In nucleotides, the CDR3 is TGTGCCACCAGCAGAGATGAGACTAGCGGGAGGGATGCCAACGTCCTGACTTTC.

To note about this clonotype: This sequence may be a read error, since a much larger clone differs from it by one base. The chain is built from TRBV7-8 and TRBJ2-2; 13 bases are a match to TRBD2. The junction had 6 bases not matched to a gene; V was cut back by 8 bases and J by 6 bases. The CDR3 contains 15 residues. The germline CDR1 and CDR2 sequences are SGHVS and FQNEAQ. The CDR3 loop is CASGPGTSGAGELFF. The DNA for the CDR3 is TGTGCCAGCGGACCCGGGACTAGCGGGGCCGGGGAGCTGTTTTTT.

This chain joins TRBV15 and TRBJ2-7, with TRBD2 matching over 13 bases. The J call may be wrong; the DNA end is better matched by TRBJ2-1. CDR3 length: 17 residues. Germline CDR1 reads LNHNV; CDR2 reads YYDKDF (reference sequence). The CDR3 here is CATSRTSGRAVYNEQFF. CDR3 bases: TGTGCCACCAGCAGAACTAGCGGGAGGGCCGTGTACAATGAGCAGTTCTTC.

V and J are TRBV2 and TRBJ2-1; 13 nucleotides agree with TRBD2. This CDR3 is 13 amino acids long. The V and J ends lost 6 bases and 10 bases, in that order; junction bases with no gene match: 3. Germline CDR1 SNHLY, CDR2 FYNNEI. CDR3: CASRTSGRREQFF. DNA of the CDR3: TGTGCCAGCAGGACTAGCGGGAGGAGGGAGCAGTTCTTC.

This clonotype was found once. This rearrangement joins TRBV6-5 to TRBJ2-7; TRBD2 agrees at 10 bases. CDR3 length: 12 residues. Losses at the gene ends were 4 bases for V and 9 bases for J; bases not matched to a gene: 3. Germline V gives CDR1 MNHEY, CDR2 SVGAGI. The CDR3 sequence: CASSSASGRQYF. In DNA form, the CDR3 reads TGTGCCAGCAGTTCGGCTAGCGGGAGGCAGTACTTC.

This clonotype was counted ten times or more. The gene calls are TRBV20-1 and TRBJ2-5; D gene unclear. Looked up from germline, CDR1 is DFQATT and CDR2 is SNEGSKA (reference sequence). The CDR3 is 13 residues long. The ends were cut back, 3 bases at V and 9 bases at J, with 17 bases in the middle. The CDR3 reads CSASKVILEAQYF. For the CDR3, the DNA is TGCAGTGCTAGCAAGGTGATCCTCGAGGCCCAGTACTTC.

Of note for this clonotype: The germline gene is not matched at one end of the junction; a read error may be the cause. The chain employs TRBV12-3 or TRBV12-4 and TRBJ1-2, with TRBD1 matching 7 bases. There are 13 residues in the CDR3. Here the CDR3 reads CASSRGTGDGYTF. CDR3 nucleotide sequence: TGCGCCAGCAGTCGGGGTACAGGGGATGGCTACACCTTC.

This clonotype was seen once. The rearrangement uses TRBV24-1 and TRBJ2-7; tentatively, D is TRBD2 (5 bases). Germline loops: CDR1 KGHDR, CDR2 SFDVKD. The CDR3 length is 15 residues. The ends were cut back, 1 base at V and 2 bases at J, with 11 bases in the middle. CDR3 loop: CATSDFSGGPYEQYF. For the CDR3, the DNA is TGTGCCACCAGTGATTTTAGTGGAGGCCCCTACGAGCAGTACTTC.

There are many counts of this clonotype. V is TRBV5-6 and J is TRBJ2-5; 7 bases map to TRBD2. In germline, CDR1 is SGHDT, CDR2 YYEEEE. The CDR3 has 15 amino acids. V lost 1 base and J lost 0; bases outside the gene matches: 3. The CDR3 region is CASSLLTSDQETQYF. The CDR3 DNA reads TGTGCCAGCAGCTTGCTAACTAGCGACCAAGAGACCCAGTACTTC.

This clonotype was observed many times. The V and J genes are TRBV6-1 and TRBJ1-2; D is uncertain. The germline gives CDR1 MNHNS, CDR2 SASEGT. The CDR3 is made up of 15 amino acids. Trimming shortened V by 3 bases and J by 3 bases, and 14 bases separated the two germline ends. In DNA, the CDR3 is TGTGCCAGCAGTGACCCCTTCGGTTTAGACTATGGCTACACCTTC. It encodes CASSDPFGLDYGYTF.